This record concerns one T cell receptor (beta chain) sequence. The CDR3 contains 17 residues. The germline CDR1 and CDR2 sequences are SGHRS and YFSETQ. With 5 bases removed from V and 1 base from J, the gap between germline ends came to 21 bases. These data belong to a study of control samples from healthy donors and cancer patients. Generated by immunoSEQ multiplex PCR, the TCRdb table keeps only in-frame clones and is missing some. The table records 200,000 or so clones, about 90% of them present only once. The sequencing input was blood. This sequence was found in a man aged 25-40 years in good health. The chain employs TRBV5-1 and TRBJ1-1, with TRBD1 as a possible D gene (6 bases). Here the CDR3 reads CASRGTQVELANTEAFF. The CDR3 nucleotides are TGCGCCAGCAGGGGGACACAGGTAGAGCTAGCGAACACTGAAGCTTTCTTT.